A selection of T cell receptor beta chains follows, all from one sample in a study of metastatic and nonmetastatic thyroid tumors. TCRdb re-called clones via MiXCR from the PCR reads. The sample includes around 8,200 clones, around 30% of them seen just once. Sequenced material: tumor tissue. The receptor source for this set is a male donor with papillary thyroid cancer or a benign thyroid nodule (not recorded which). Some clones in this sample may be carry-over from other donors' samples. Both conserved end residues are part of each CDR3. The D gene is left open where the match is weak. The size of a clone is reported for some rows only, either as once, few or many, or as a class for expanded clones.

TRBJ2-2 | . | . | TRBV5-6 | TGTGCCAGCAGCTTTCGCTCGGGCCCAAAGACCGGGGAGCTGTTTTTT | CASSFRSGPKTGELFF
TRBJ1-1 | . | few | TRBV6-2/TRBV6-3 | TGTGCCAGCAGTTACTCGAGGGCTGCTGAAGCTTTCTTT | CASSYSRAAEAFF
TRBJ2-7 | . | . | TRBV12-5 | TGTGCTAGTGGGACAGACCTAGGTGAGCAGTACTTC | CASGTDLGEQYF
TRBJ2-1 | . | few | TRBV29-1 | TGCAGCGTTCTGGGCGGGGTGGACTCCTACAATGAGCAGTTCTTC | CSVLGGVDSYNEQFF
TRBJ1-2 | TRBD1 | large | TRBV6-5 | TGTGCCAGCAGTTACATAAGGACAGGGGGCAGCTATGGCTACACCTTC | CASSYIRTGGSYGYTF
TRBJ2-7 | . | . | TRBV6-2/TRBV6-3 | TGTGCCAGCGAGAGGGGGGGGGGCAACGACGAGCAGTACTTC | CASERGGGNDEQYF
TRBJ2-7 | TRBD2 | . | TRBV5-1 | TGCGCCAGCAGCTTGGCCCCCTCTACTAGCGGGAGGGCCTACGAGCAGTACTTC | CASSLAPSTSGRAYEQYF
TRBJ1-5 | TRBD1 | . | TRBV4-1 | TGCGCCAGCAGCCAAGCCACAGGGGTAAACCAGCCCCAGCATTTT | CASSQATGVNQPQHF
TRBJ1-5 | . | . | TRBV6-1 | TGTGCCAGCAGTGACCGGGGGCAGAATAGCAATCAGCCCCAGCATTTT | CASSDRGQNSNQPQHF
TRBJ2-7 | . | medium-sized | TRBV20-1 | TGCAGTGCTAGAGAACCAGGGGATATCTACGAGCAGTACTTC | CSAREPGDIYEQYF
TRBJ1-2 | . | few | TRBV2 | TGTGCCAGCGGGACTGACAGCTATGGCTACACCTTC | CASGTDSYGYTF
TRBJ2-2 | TRBD2 | . | TRBV4-2 | TGTGCCAGCAGCCAAGAGGGGAGGGGCGGGGAGCTGTTTTTT | CASSQEGRGGELFF
TRBJ1-1 | . | . | TRBV30 | TGTGCCTGGAGTCCAGGGCTCACTGAAGCTTTCTTT | CAWSPGLTEAFF
TRBJ2-3 | . | large | TRBV28 | TGTGCCAGCAGTGGGGGGCAATGGCCCCCCACAGATACGCAGTATTTT | CASSGGQWPPTDTQYF
TRBJ1-1 | . | . | TRBV6-5 | TGTGCCAGCAGTTACTCGGGGTGGGCTGAAGCTTTCTTT | CASSYSGWAEAFF
TRBJ1-2 | . | few | TRBV6-1 | TGTGCCAGCAGTCAAGAAGGTGGGGCCAACTATGGCTACACCTTC | CASSQEGGANYGYTF
TRBJ2-1 | TRBD2 | . | TRBV6-1 | TGTGCCAGCGTAGCCTTAGCGGGGGGGCGGGATGAGCAGTTCTTC | CASVALAGGRDEQFF
TRBJ2-7 | . | . | TRBV28 | TGTGCCAGCAGTGCGAGGCTGATCGAGCAGTACTTC | CASSARLIEQYF
TRBJ1-1 | TRBD1 | . | TRBV27 | TGTGCCAGCAGTATAAGACGACAGGGGACGAACACTGAAGCTTTCTTT | CASSIRRQGTNTEAFF
TRBJ2-7 | . | medium-sized | TRBV20-1 | TGCAGTGCTAGAGATACTGGCGTGATACAAACCTTCTACGAGCAGTACTTC | CSARDTGVIQTFYEQYF
TRBJ2-3 | TRBD2 | few | TRBV20-1 | TGCAGTCCAGAGACTAGCCGGAGGACAGATACGCAGTATTTT | CSPETSRRTDTQYF
TRBJ1-5 | . | . | TRBV28 | TGTGCCAGCAGACTCTTGGGGGGGGTGGGTAATCAGCCCCAGCATTTT | CASRLLGGVGNQPQHF
TRBJ2-1 | TRBD2 | . | TRBV20-1 | TGCAGTGCTACTTCTCGGGGACTAGCGGGAACGTCGTTCTTC | CSATSRGLAGTSFF
TRBJ2-1 | . | medium-sized | TRBV2 | TGTGCCAGCAGACGGGAGCCCTACAATGAGCAGTTCTTC | CASRREPYNEQFF
TRBJ2-7 | TRBD2 | few | TRBV19 | TGTGCCAGTAGTAGGGGACTAGCGGGAGGGTCGAGCTCCTACGAGCAGTACTTC | CASSRGLAGGSSSYEQYF
TRBJ1-6 | TRBD1 | . | TRBV30 | TGTGCCTGGGACAATACAGGGGGCAATTCACCCCTCCACTTT | CAWDNTGGNSPLHF
TRBJ1-2 | TRBD1 | few | TRBV28 | TGTGCCAGCAGTTTGCTACAGGGGTATGGCTACACCTTC | CASSLLQGYGYTF
TRBJ2-1 | . | . | TRBV12-5 | TGTGCTAGTGGTCTAGGGGTACACAATGAGCAGTTCTTC | CASGLGVHNEQFF
TRBJ1-3 | . | few | TRBV6-1 | TGTGCCAGCAGTGACAGCTCGACAGAGCCCGGAAACACCATATATTTT | CASSDSSTEPGNTIYF
TRBJ2-3 | TRBD1 | . | TRBV6-1 | TGTGCCAGTCGACCGGGACAGGGCACAGATACGCAGTATTTT | CASRPGQGTDTQYF
TRBJ1-6 | TRBD1 | . | TRBV11-2 | TGTGCCAGCAGCTTAGGGGACAGGATCTCACCCCTCCACTTT | CASSLGDRISPLHF
TRBJ2-5 | . | many | TRBV4-1 | TGCGCCAGCAGCCAAGAGGAGACCCAGTACTTC | CASSQEETQYF
TRBJ2-1 | TRBD2 | . | TRBV18 | TGTGCCAGCTCACCTGGACTAGGGGACCGTGAGCAGTTCTTC | CASSPGLGDREQFF
TRBJ2-1 | . | . | TRBV27 | TGTGCCAGCAGTTTATCGTCGGGGTTGGACTACAATGAGCAGTTCTTC | CASSLSSGLDYNEQFF
TRBJ1-2 | . | few | TRBV10-1 | TGCGCCACCCAGCCCACAGGGAACTATGGCTACACCTTC | CATQPTGNYGYTF
TRBJ2-1 | TRBD1 | . | TRBV19 | TGTGCCAGTAGCCTCCCTCCTGGACAGGGTATAAACAATGAGCAGTTCTTC | CASSLPPGQGINNEQFF
TRBJ2-7 | . | . | TRBV11-3 | TGTGCCAGCAGCCAAGGACGCTCCTCCTACGAGCAGTACTTC | CASSQGRSSYEQYF
TRBJ1-2 | TRBD1 | medium-sized | TRBV19 | TGTGCCAGTAGTCCACGACAGGGGGCCACTAACTATGGCTACACCTTC | CASSPRQGATNYGYTF
TRBJ1-2 | . | . | TRBV7-9 | TGTGCCAGCAGCTTAACCGTCGCCGAGGATGGCTACACCTTC | CASSLTVAEDGYTF
TRBJ1-5 | TRBD1 | . | TRBV6-1 | TGTGCCAGCAGTAGACAGGGGGCGAATTACAATCAGCCCCAGCATTTT | CASSRQGANYNQPQHF
TRBJ2-6 | . | many | TRBV5-8 | TGTGCCAGCAGCTCACCAGGGTCTGGGGCCAACGTCCTGACTTTC | CASSSPGSGANVLTF
TRBJ1-6 | . | . | TRBV6-1 | TGTGCCAGCAGTGCGGGACCCTATAATTCACCCCTCCACTTT | CASSAGPYNSPLHF
TRBJ2-7 | . | . | TRBV11-1 | TGTGCCAGCAGCCGACCCCTAGTCGGGGAGTTTTCCTACGAGCAGTACTTC | CASSRPLVGEFSYEQYF
TRBJ1-2 | . | few | TRBV6-1 | TGTGCCAGCAAGGAGGGGTTTAACTATGGCTACACCTTC | CASKEGFNYGYTF
TRBJ2-7 | . | large | TRBV6-1 | TGTGCCAGCAGAAACCCAGGGCGCTACGAGCAGTACTTC | CASRNPGRYEQYF
TRBJ2-1 | TRBD2 | . | TRBV9 | TGTGCCAGCAGCGTACTAGCGGGATTGTACAATGAGCAGTTCTTC | CASSVLAGLYNEQFF
TRBJ1-5 | . | . | TRBV19 | TGTGCCAGTAGTTTCCGTTCAATGGGTAGCAATCAGCCCCAGCATTTT | CASSFRSMGSNQPQHF
TRBJ2-3 | . | . | TRBV7-6 | TGTGCCAGCAGCTTTTCCACAGATACGCAGTATTTT | CASSFSTDTQYF